The rows below give T cell receptor beta chains drawn from one sample of a study of identical twins' blood T cells. Each CDR3 protein gets one entry after TCRdb re-called the 5' RACE reads with MiXCR. This table holds around 380,000 distinct CDR3 sequences, under 30% found once. The sequenced sample was PBMCs. All receptors derive from a woman aged 18-49 years in good health. The CDR3 runs from the conserved cysteine through the conserved F or W. D genes are given only for firm matches. Clone size is shown for a subset of rows, as once, few, many or a class of expanded clone.

v_call	d_call	j_call	clone_size	cdr3_nt	cdr3_aa
TRBV3-1	TRBD2	TRBJ2-2	-	TGTGCCAGCAGCCAAGAGACCCGACTAGCGGGAGAGGTGTTTTTT	CASSQETRLAGEVFF
TRBV5-1	TRBD1	TRBJ1-2	-	TGCGCCAGCAGCACCCACACAGGGGTAATCTATGGCTACACCTTC	CASSTHTGVIYGYTF
TRBV29-1	TRBD1	TRBJ1-1	few	TGCAGCGTCTCACCGGGACAGGGAGAGACTGAAGCTTTCTTT	CSVSPGQGETEAFF
TRBV29-1	-	TRBJ2-3	few	TGCAGCGTTGAAGGGGAGCTAGGTGAATCCGATACGCAGTATTTT	CSVEGELGESDTQYF
TRBV28	-	TRBJ1-1	-	TGTGCCAGCAGTTCCACTACAGGGAGAACTTTCTTT	CASSSTTGRTFF
TRBV2	-	TRBJ2-3	-	TGTGCCAGCAGCGACGATGGACCAGTGTGGACAGATACGCAGTATTTT	CASSDDGPVWTDTQYF
TRBV4-2	-	TRBJ2-2	few	TGTGCCAGCAGCCAGCCCGTTTGGACCGGGGAGCTGTTTTTT	CASSQPVWTGELFF
TRBV10-2	-	TRBJ2-2	once	TGCGCCAGCTCTCAGACAGCATCGAACACCGGGGAGCTGTTTTTT	CASSQTASNTGELFF
TRBV10-3	-	TRBJ1-1	-	TGTGCCATCGGGTGGGGGGACACTGAAGCTTTCTTT	CAIGWGDTEAFF
TRBV18	TRBD1	TRBJ1-5	few	TGTGCCAGCTCACCAGGCCGCACAGGGGACTATCAGCCCCAGCATTTT	CASSPGRTGDYQPQHF
TRBV6-5	TRBD1	TRBJ1-5	few	TGTGCCAGCAGTTTGACAGGGGCCCATCAGCCCCAGCATTTT	CASSLTGAHQPQHF
TRBV5-1	TRBD1	TRBJ1-4	-	TGCGCCAGCAGCTTGGACTCCGGGACAGCGCTAGAAAAACTGTTTTTT	CASSLDSGTALEKLFF
TRBV7-2	TRBD1	TRBJ2-1	-	TGTGCCAGCAGCCCGGACAGGGGGCAGTTCTTC	CASSPDRGQFF
TRBV20-1	-	TRBJ1-2	many	TGCAGTGCTAGACGGGACATTGGCTACACCTTC	CSARRDIGYTF
TRBV12-3/TRBV12-4	-	TRBJ1-1	few	TGTGCCAGCAGGTTGGATGAGGAAATGAACGCTGAAGCTTTCTTT	CASRLDEEMNAEAFF
TRBV7-9	-	TRBJ2-7	few	TGTGCCAGCAGCCCTTTGTTTGGCCAGGGGAAGACCTACGAGCAGTACTTC	CASSPLFGQGKTYEQYF
TRBV7-9	TRBD1	TRBJ2-7	few	TGTGCCAGCAGCCGCGGACAGGTGACTTCCTACGAGCAGTACTTC	CASSRGQVTSYEQYF
TRBV2	-	TRBJ1-5	many	TGTGCCAGCAGTGAACAGGACAATCAGCCCCAGCATTTT	CASSEQDNQPQHF
TRBV19	-	TRBJ1-5	few	TGTGCCAGTAGATCGTTTAGCAATCAGCCCCAGCATTTT	CASRSFSNQPQHF
TRBV20-1	TRBD2	TRBJ2-3	-	TGCAGTGCTAGAGGGGAGGCGGGAGCAGATACGCAGTATTTT	CSARGEAGADTQYF
TRBV18	-	TRBJ1-3	few	TGTGCCAGCTCACCGGAGGACACCATATATTTT	CASSPEDTIYF
TRBV24-1	-	TRBJ2-5	-	TGTGCCACCAGTGGTTCGGAGACCCAGTACTTC	CATSGSETQYF
TRBV20-1	TRBD2	TRBJ2-1	-	TGCAGTGCTAGGCGACTAGCGGGAGTCAATGAGCAGTTCTTC	CSARRLAGVNEQFF
TRBV27	-	TRBJ2-3	few	TGTGCCAGCAGTTTATTCGCGTTCACAGATACGCAGTATTTT	CASSLFAFTDTQYF
TRBV19	TRBD1	TRBJ1-1	few	TGTGCCAGACTCGGGACAGGGGGCCTCACTGAAGCTTTCTTT	CARLGTGGLTEAFF
TRBV19	-	TRBJ1-1	once	TGTGCCAGTACTTTCAGGCATGCCCGAACTGAAGCTTTCTTT	CASTFRHARTEAFF
TRBV19	TRBD1	TRBJ2-2	-	TGTGCCAGTAGTATCGTAGGAGGGACAGGGGCGGGTAAGGACACCGGGGAGCTGTTTTTT	CASSIVGGTGAGKDTGELFF
TRBV7-9	-	TRBJ1-5	-	TGTGCCAGCAGCCGATCACTTACGGGTAATCAGCTCCAGCATTTT	CASSRSLTGNQLQHF
TRBV12-3/TRBV12-4	-	TRBJ2-2	few	TGTGCCAGCAGTTTGAGACCCTGGAACACCGGGGAGCTGTTTTTT	CASSLRPWNTGELFF
TRBV7-3	-	TRBJ1-2	-	TGTGCCAGCAGCTCAACAATAAGCTCTGGCTACACCTTC	CASSSTISSGYTF